This TCR beta chain comes out of a study of shared clonotypes between healthy human individuals. Study-wide points: It was the non-shared clonotypes that had lower generation probabilities than clonotypes shared by all four donors.

Details on this clone: What it recognizes is unknown.

The CDR3 consists of 11 residues. Germline lookup yields CDR1 GTSNPN and CDR2 SVGIG (reference sequence). Trimming left V 8 bases short and J 7 bases short, with 14 bases between. The protocol was immunoSEQ multiplex PCR, while the TCRdb copy is restricted to in-frame clones and leaves out a portion. Of 1.4 million to 1.5 million clones listed, around 97% are singletons. Sequenced: naive CD4+ T cells sorted from blood. Subset of the sample: CD45RA+ positively selected. V usage is TRBV30 and J usage is TRBJ1-1; no clear D. The TCR sequence derives from a man aged 25-40 years in good health. The CDR3 coding sequence is TGTGCCCACGGTAGGAGTGTTGAAGCTTTCTTT. It codes for CAHGRSVEAFF.